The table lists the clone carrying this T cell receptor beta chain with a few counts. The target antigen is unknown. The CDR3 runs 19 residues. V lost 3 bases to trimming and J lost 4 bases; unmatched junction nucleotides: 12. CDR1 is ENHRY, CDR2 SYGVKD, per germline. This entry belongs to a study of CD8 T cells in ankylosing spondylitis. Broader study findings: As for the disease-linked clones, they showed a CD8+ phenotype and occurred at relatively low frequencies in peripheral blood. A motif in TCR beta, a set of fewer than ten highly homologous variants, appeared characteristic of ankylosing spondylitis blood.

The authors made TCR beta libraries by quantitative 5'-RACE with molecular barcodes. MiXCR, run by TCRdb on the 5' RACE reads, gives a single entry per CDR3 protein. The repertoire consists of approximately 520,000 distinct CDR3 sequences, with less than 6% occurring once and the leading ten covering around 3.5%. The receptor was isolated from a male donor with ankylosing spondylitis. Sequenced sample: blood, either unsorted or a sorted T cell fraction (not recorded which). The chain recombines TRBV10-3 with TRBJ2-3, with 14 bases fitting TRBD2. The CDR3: CAISEWNPGLAGDSDTQYF. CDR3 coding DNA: TGTGCCATCAGTGAATGGAACCCGGGACTAGCGGGGGACTCAGATACGCAGTATTTT.